The clone carrying this T cell receptor beta chain was counted between two and nine times. These data come from a study of control samples from healthy donors and cancer patients. Using immunoSEQ multiplex PCR, the repertoire was profiled, and TCRdb retains in-frame clones only, with some absent. Among roughly 120,000 clones, around 89% were seen once, and the ten largest hold about 3.9%. The clonotype was recovered from a woman between 55 and 75 years old with lung cancer. The sequencing input was PBMCs.

The CDR3 coding sequence is TGTGCCAGCAGGGCAAAAGGGACAGGGGACCACGAGCAGTACTTC. Protein product: CASRAKGTGDHEQYF. The J gene is TRBJ2-7, the V gene TRBV2; 10 nucleotides agree with TRBD1. V dropped 6 bases and J dropped 5; count of bases not matched to a gene: 10. CDR1 and CDR2 from the germline V gene are SNHLY and FYNNEI. This CDR3 spans 15 amino acids.